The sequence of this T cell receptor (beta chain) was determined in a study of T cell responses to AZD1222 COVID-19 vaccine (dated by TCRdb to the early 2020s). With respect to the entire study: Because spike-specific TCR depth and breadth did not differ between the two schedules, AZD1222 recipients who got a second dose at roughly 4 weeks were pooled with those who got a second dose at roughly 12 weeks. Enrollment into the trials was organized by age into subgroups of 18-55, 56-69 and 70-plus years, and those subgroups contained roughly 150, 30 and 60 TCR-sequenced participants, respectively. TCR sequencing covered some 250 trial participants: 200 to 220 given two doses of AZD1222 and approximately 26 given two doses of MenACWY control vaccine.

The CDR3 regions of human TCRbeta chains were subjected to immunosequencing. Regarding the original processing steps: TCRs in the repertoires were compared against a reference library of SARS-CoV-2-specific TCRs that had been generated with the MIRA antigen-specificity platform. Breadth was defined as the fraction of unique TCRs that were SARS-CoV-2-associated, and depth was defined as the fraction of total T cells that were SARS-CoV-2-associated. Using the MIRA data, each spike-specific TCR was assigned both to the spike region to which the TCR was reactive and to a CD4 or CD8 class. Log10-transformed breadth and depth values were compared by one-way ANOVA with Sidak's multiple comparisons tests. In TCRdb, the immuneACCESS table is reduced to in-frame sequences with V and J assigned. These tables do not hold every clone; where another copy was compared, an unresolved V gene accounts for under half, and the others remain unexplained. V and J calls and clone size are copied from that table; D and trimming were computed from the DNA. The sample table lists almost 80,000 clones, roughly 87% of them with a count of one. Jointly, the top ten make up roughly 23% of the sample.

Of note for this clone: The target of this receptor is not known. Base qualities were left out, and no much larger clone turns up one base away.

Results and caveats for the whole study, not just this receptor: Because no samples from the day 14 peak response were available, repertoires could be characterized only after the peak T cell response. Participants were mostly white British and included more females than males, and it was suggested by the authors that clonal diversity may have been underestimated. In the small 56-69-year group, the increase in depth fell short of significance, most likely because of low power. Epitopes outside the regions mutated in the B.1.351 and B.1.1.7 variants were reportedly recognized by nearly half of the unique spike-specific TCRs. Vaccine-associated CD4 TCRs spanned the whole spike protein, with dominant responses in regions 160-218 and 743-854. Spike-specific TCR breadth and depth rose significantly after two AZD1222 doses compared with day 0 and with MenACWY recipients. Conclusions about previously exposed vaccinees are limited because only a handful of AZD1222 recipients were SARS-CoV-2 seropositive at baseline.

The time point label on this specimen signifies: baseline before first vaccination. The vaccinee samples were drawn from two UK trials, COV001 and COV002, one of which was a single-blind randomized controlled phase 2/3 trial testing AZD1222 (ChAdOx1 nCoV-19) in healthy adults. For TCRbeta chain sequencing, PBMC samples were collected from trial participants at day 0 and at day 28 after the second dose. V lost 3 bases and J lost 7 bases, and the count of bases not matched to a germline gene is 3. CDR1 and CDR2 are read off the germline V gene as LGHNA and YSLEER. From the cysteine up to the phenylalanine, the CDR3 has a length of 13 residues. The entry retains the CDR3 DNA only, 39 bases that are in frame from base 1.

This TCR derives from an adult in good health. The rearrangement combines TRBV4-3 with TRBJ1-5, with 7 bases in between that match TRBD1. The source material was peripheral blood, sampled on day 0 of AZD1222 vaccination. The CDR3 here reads CASSQYRGQPQHF. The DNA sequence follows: TGCGCCAGCAGCCAGTACAGGGGCCAGCCCCAGCATTTT.